The clone carrying this TCR beta chain appeared a few times. Its antigen is undetermined. Expressed TCRB transcripts were sequenced because the isolated RNA had all been reverse transcribed beforehand. Measured with immunoSEQ multiplex PCR; TCRdb has only the in-frame clones, and not every one. The table shows approximately 150,000 clones, with 7% to 10% occurring only once. The data were obtained in a study of beta chain features in type 1 diabetes. Sorting based on CD45RO/CCR7/CD25/CD127/CD95/CD27 separated CD4+ naive, central memory, regulatory and stem cell-like memory cells. Notes on the study in general: TCRB CDR3s from Type 1 diabetes patients were moderately but significantly shorter in all four CD4+ subsets. Reads derived from cDNA could over-represent cells showing high TCR expression.

The sequenced material came from central memory CD4+ T cells from blood. The TCR originated in a man younger than 45 with type 1 diabetes.

The CDR3 sequence is CASTGGFYGYTF. DNA for the CDR3: TGTGCCAGCACGGGGGGCTTCTATGGCTACACCTTC. The V and J genes are TRBV2 and TRBJ1-2; a possible D gene is TRBD1 (6 bases). Trimming removed 7 bases from V and 4 bases from J, with 10 bases in between. Germline CDR1 is SNHLY and CDR2 is FYNNEI. The CDR3 has 12 amino acids. Full variable domain (outside the CDR3, taken from reference TRBV2 and TRBJ1-2): EPEVTQTPSHQVTQMGQEVILRCVPISNHLYFYWYRQILGQKVEFLVSFYNNEISEKSEIFDDQFSVERPDGSNFTLKIRSTKLEDSAMYFCASTGGFYGYTFGSGTRLTVV.